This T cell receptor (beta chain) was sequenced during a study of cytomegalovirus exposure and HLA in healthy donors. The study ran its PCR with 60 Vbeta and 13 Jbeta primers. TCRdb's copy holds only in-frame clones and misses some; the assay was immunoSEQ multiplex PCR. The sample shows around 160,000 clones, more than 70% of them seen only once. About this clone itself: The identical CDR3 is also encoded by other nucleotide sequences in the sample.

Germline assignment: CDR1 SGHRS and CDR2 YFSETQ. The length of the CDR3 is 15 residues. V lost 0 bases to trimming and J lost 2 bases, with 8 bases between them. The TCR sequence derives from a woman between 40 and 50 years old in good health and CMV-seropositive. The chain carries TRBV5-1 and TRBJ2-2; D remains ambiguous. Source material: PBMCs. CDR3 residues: CASSLAVANTGELFF. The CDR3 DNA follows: TGCGCCAGCAGCTTGGCAGTGGCCAACACCGGGGAGCTGTTTTTT.